These 20 T cell receptor beta chains came from one sample sequenced in a study of T cell responses to AZD1222 COVID-19 vaccine. Produced via immunoSEQ multiplex PCR; TCRdb's table is partial and in-frame only. The top ten hold 1.3% to 1.5% of the sample, which has roughly 80,000 clones, roughly nine tenths seen once. The sequences come from peripheral blood, collected 28 days after the second AZD1222 dose. The receptors originated from an adult who received the AZD1222 COVID-19 vaccine.

The rearrangement links TRBV4-1 to TRBJ2-5, with D possibly being TRBD1 (6 bases). The germline V gene has CDR1 MGHRA and CDR2 YSYEKL. The CDR3 has 15 residues. Trimming stripped 4 bases from V and 4 bases from J, with 16 bases between. CDR3 sequence (DNA): TGCGCCAGCAGCCTTGCGGTGGGGGCACGAGAGACCCAGTACTTC. Translating it yields CASSLAVGARETQYF.

The J gene is TRBJ2-2, the V gene TRBV4-1, with D perhaps TRBD1 (6 bases). Trimming removed 0 bases at V and 4 bases at J, with 18 bases between. The CDR3 covers 18 residues. The germline CDR1 and CDR2 sequences are MGHRA and YSYEKL. The CDR3 region is CASSQDSRRGTGTGELFF. The CDR3 region has the DNA TGCGCCAGCAGCCAAGATTCTCGCAGGGGCACTGGCACCGGGGAGCTGTTTTTT.

The CDR3: CASSDASGDNTGELFF. Written as DNA, the CDR3 is TGTGCCAGCAGCGACGCTAGCGGGGATAACACCGGGGAGCTGTTTTTT. The V and J genes are TRBV9 and TRBJ2-2, with 9 bases identical to TRBD2. The CDR3 is made up of 16 amino acids. Germline trimming cut 3 bases from V and 2 bases from J; bases unmatched to any gene: 5. Germline V gene lookup returns CDR1 SGDLS and CDR2 YYNGEE.

The chain is built from TRBV18 and TRBJ2-4; 7 nucleotides line up with TRBD1. Germline loops: CDR1 KGHSH, CDR2 LQKENI. Germline trimming cut 7 bases from V and 7 bases from J; bases unmatched to any gene: 7. The CDR3 consists of 13 residues. The CDR3 reads CASFGQAGNIQYF. CDR3 DNA sequence: TGTGCCAGCTTCGGACAGGCAGGGAACATTCAGTACTTC. The full variable domain, in which reference TRBV18 and TRBJ2-4 provide the parts outside the CDR3, is NAGVMQNPRHLVRRRGQEARLRCSPMKGHSHVYWYRQLPEEGLKFMVYLQKENIIDESGMPKERFSAEFPKEGPSILRIQQVVRGDSAAYFCASFGQAGNIQYFGAGTRLSVL.

This sequence joins TRBV6-5 and TRBJ2-7; 7 bases line up with TRBD2. Trimming removed 0 bases from V and 3 bases from J; junction bases left unmatched: 5. Germline V gives CDR1 MNHEY, CDR2 SVGAGI. The CDR3 contains 15 residues. The CDR3 coding sequence is TGTGCCAGCAGTTACTCGGGTGGGACTAACTACGAGCAGTACTTC. Translation gives CASSYSGGTNYEQYF.

This clone has more than one count but fewer than ten. The germline gene is not matched at one end of the junction; a read error may be the cause. V and J are TRBV3-1 (or the pseudogene TRBV3-2) and TRBJ1-1, with D maybe TRBD1 (5 bases). CDR1 LGHDT and CDR2 YNNKEL come from the germline V gene (reference sequence). The CDR3 is 12 amino acids. The CDR3 sequence is CASSPGNAEAFF. In nucleotides, the CDR3 is TGTGCCAGCAGCCCAGGGAACGCTGAAGCTTTCTTT.

The chain combines TRBV28 with TRBJ1-2; D call uncertain. The V and J ends lost 3 bases and 8 bases respectively, with 10 bases between them. The CDR3 consists of 12 residues. Germline-derived CDR1 and CDR2 are MDHEN and SYDVKM. CDR3 nucleotide sequence: TGTGCCAGCAGTTTGATAAAGGGCGGCTACACCTTC. Translated, it gives CASSLIKGGYTF.

The chain is built from TRBV10-3 and TRBJ1-2, with no clear D. V was trimmed by 0 bases and J by 8 bases, leaving 13 bases between them. From germline, CDR1 is ENHRY and CDR2 SYGVKD. The CDR3 covers 14 residues. This chain's CDR3 is CAISESETRKGYTF. CDR3 sequence (DNA): TGTGCCATCAGTGAGTCTGAGACCAGGAAGGGCTACACCTTC.

V is TRBV11-2 and J is TRBJ2-1; TRBD2 matches at 11 bases. CDR1 and CDR2 (germline): SGHAT, FQNNGV. V gave up 5 bases and J gave up 4 bases; unmatched junction bases: 4. This CDR3 is 15 amino acids long. CDR3 sequence reads: CASSARLAGYNEQFF. The CDR3 nucleotides read TGTGCCAGCAGCGCAAGACTAGCGGGGTACAATGAGCAGTTCTTC.

The CDR3 protein is CASSTYRGTEAFF. For the CDR3, the DNA is TGCGCCAGCAGCACCTACAGGGGTACTGAAGCTTTCTTT. The V and J genes are TRBV5-1 and TRBJ1-1; TRBD1 matches at 7 bases. Germline assignment: CDR1 SGHRS and CDR2 YFSETQ. CDR3 length equals 13 residues. J was trimmed by 5 bases and V by 4 bases; bases with no gene match: 5. The full variable domain, with the rest looked up from reference TRBV5-1 and TRBJ1-1, is KAGVTQTPRYLIKTRGQQVTLSCSPISGHRSVSWYQQTPGQGLQFLFEYFSETQRNKGNFPGRFSGRQFSNSRSEMNVSTLELGDSALYLCASSTYRGTEAFFGQGTRLTVV.

The chain employs TRBV2 and TRBJ1-1, with D tentatively TRBD1 (6 bases). Germline CDR1 is SNHLY and CDR2 is FYNNEI. The CDR3 length is 12 residues. V gave up 6 bases and J gave up 6 bases, with 11 bases separating them. DNA for the CDR3: TGTGCCAGCAGAGGGGGGGCCCCTGAAGCTTTCTTT. Encoded protein: CASRGGAPEAFF.

The chain recombines TRBV6-5 with TRBJ1-1, with 8 bases identical to TRBD1. V was clipped by 5 bases and J by 3 bases; unmatched bases: 5. CDR3 length: 14 amino acids. Germline values: CDR1 MNHEY, CDR2 SVGAGI. The CDR3 DNA follows: TGTGCCAGCAGTATCAGGGGGCGAGACACTGAAGCTTTCTTT. It encodes CASSIRGRDTEAFF.

The chain combines TRBV18 with TRBJ2-7; TRBD1 agrees at 9 bases. CDR3 length: 17 amino acids. In germline, CDR1 is KGHSH, CDR2 LQKENI. The V gene end was trimmed by 4 bases and the J gene end by 4 bases; junction bases not matched to a gene: 14. The CDR3 DNA is TGTGCCAGCTCACGCAGCCTACGGGACAGGGTGTGGTACGAGCAGTACTTC. Protein sequence: CASSRSLRDRVWYEQYF.

J is TRBJ1-6 and V is TRBV19; 9 nucleotides line up with TRBD1. The germline V gene encodes CDR1 LNHDA and CDR2 SQIVND (reference sequence). The J segment lost 9 bases and the V segment lost 3 bases, leaving 9 bases of the junction unmatched. There are 16 residues in the CDR3. DNA of the CDR3: TGTGCCAGTAGTATCCCCTTACAGGGGGCGAGTTCACCCCTCCACTTT. It is translated as CASSIPLQGASSPLHF. The whole variable domain, filled in from reference TRBV19 and TRBJ1-6, reads DGGITQSPKYLFRKEGQNVTLSCEQNLNHDAMYWYRQDPGQGLRLIYYSQIVNDFQKGDIAEGYSVSREKKESFPLTVTSAQKNPTAFYLCASSIPLQGASSPLHFGNGTRLTVT.

The CDR3 DNA sequence: TGTGCCAGCAGCGTAGGTCCCGGCGCGTCCAATTCACCCCTCCACTTT. It is translated as CASSVGPGASNSPLHF. The chain links TRBV9 to TRBJ1-6; D gene ambiguous. This CDR3 comprises 16 residues. CDR1 is SGDLS, CDR2 YYNGEE, per germline. Trimming removed 0 bases at V and 7 bases at J, with 14 bases between. The full variable domain, completed using reference TRBV9 and TRBJ1-6, is DSGVTQTPKHLITATGQRVTLRCSPRSGDLSVYWYQQSLDQGLQFLIQYYNGEERAKGNILERFSAQQFPDLHSELNLSSLELGDSALYFCASSVGPGASNSPLHFGNGTRLTVT.

This sequence joins TRBV18 and TRBJ1-5; 7 nucleotides line up with TRBD1. This CDR3 spans 15 amino acids. Per germline, CDR1 KGHSH and CDR2 LQKENI. V trimming: 2 bases; J trimming: 1 base; junction bases outside the gene matches: 2. In nucleotides, the CDR3 is TGTGCCAGCTCACCAGGGACAGAAAGCAATCAGCCCCAGCATTTT. Residues: CASSPGTESNQPQHF.

The V and J genes are TRBV27 and TRBJ2-7; 10 nucleotides agree with TRBD2. The CDR3 covers 15 residues. Germline loops: CDR1 MNHEY, CDR2 SMNVEV (reference sequence). Trimming removed 5 bases from V and 4 bases from J; junction bases left unmatched: 8. The CDR3 DNA is TGTGCCAGCAGTCCGGGACTAGCGTTCTCATACGAGCAGTACTTC. As protein: CASSPGLAFSYEQYF.

The V call is TRBV6-4, the J call TRBJ1-5; D remains unclear. The CDR3 runs to 21 residues. Germline-derived CDR1 and CDR2 are MRHNA and SNTAGT. V lost 2 bases and J 1 base, leaving 27 bases between the germline ends. CDR3 in amino acids: CASSDPIPSKASGYSNQPQHF. The CDR3 bases are TGTGCCAGCAGTGACCCTATACCTTCTAAGGCCTCGGGGTACAGCAATCAGCCCCAGCATTTT.

The rearrangement joins TRBV5-1 to TRBJ2-2; D call uncertain. Germline CDR1 is SGHRS and CDR2 is YFSETQ. This CDR3 spans 15 amino acids. V lost 2 bases to trimming and J lost 0 bases, with 8 bases between them. The CDR3 DNA reads TGCGCCAGCAGCTTCAAGAATACGAACACCGGGGAGCTGTTTTTT. Translated: CASSFKNTNTGELFF.

The rearrangement uses TRBV27 and TRBJ2-5, with D perhaps matching TRBD2 (7 bases). The CDR3 length is 16 residues. V was pared by 1 base and J by 0 bases, with 12 bases between. Per germline, CDR1 MNHEY and CDR2 SMNVEV (reference sequence). CDR3 sequence reads: CASSLWGGADQETQYF. CDR3 bases: TGTGCCAGCAGTTTATGGGGGGGGGCCGACCAAGAGACCCAGTACTTC.